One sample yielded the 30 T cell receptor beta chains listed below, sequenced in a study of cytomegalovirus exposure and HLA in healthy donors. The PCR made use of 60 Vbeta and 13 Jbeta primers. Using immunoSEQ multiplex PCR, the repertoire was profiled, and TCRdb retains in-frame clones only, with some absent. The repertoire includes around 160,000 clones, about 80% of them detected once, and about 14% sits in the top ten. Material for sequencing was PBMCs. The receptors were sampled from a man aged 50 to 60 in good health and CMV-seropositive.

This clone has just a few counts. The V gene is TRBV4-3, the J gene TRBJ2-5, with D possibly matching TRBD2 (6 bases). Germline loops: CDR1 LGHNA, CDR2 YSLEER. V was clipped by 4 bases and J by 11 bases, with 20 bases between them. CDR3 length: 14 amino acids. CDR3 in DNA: TGCGCCAGCAGCCCCAGACTAGTCTCGGGGGAGCAGTACTTC. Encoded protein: CASSPRLVSGEQYF.

CDR3 in DNA: TGTGCCACCAGCAGAGATAACAGGGGGCCTCTGGACGAGCAGTACGTC. It encodes CATSRDNRGPLDEQYV. The chain couples TRBV15 to TRBJ2-7; 9 bases agree with TRBD1. This CDR3 has 16 residues. Germline V gene lookup returns CDR1 LNHNV and CDR2 YYDKDF (reference sequence). Trimming at V came to 0 bases and at J to 5 bases, leaving 8 bases not matched to a gene.

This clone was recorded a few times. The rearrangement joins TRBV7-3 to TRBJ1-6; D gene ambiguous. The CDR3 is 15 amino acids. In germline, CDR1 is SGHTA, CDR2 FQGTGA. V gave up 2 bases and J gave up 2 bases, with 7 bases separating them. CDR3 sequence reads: CASSLSDTYNSPLHF. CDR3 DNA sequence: TGTGCCAGCAGCTTATCAGATACCTATAATTCACCCCTCCACTTT.

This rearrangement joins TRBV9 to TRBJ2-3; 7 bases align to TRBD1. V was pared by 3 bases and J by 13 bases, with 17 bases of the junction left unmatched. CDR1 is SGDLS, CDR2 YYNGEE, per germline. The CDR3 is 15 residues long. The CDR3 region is CASSEGALEGGVKYF. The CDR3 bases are TGTGCCAGCAGCGAGGGGGCCTTGGAAGGGGGAGTTAAGTATTTT.

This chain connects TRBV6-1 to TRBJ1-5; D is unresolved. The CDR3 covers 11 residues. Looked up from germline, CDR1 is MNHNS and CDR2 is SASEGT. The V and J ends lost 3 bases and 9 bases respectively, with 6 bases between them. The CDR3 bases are TGTGCCAGCAGTGATCCCTGGCCCCAGCATTTT. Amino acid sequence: CASSDPWPQHF.

The CDR3 protein is CASSNRDSKRTDTQYF. The CDR3, as DNA: TGTGCCAGCAGCAACCGGGACAGCAAGAGGACAGATACGCAGTATTTT. The chain is built from TRBV7-9 and TRBJ2-3, with 7 bases identical to TRBD1. The germline gives CDR1 SEHNR, CDR2 FQNEAQ (reference sequence). V shed 5 bases, J shed 3 bases, and the junction held 11 bases outside the gene matches. The CDR3 sequence is 16 residues long.

CDR3 nucleotide sequence: TGTGCCAGCAGCTTCAGGGGGCGAAGAGATACGCAGTATTTT. This gives the protein CASSFRGRRDTQYF. The chain combines TRBV5-6 with TRBJ2-3, with 8 bases fitting TRBD1. There are 14 residues in the CDR3. With 2 bases clipped from V and 5 bases from J, the junction kept 4 bases outside the gene matches. Germline CDR1 is SGHDT and CDR2 is YYEEEE.

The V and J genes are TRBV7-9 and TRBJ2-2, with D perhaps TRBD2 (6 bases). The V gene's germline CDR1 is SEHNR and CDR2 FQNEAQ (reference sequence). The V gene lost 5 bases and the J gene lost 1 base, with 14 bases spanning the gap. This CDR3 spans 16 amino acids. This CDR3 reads CASSPPGVRNTGELFF. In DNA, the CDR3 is TGTGCCAGCAGCCCCCCGGGGGTAAGGAACACCGGGGAGCTGTTTTTT.

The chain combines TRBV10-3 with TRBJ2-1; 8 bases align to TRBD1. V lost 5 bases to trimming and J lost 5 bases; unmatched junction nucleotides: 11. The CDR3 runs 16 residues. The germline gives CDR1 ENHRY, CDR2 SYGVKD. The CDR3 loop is CAISQMSGQGDNEQFF. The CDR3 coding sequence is TGTGCCATCAGTCAAATGTCTGGACAGGGAGACAATGAGCAGTTCTTC.

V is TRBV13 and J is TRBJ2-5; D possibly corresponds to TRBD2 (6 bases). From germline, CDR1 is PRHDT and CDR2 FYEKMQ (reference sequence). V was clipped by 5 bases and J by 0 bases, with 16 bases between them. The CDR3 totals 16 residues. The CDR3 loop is CASSPEGLTNQETQYF. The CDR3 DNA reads TGTGCCAGCAGCCCCGAGGGACTCACAAACCAAGAGACCCAGTACTTC. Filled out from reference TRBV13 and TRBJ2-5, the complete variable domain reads AAGVIQSPRHLIKEKRETATLKCYPIPRHDTVYWYQQGPGQDPQFLISFYEKMQSDKGSIPDRFSAQQFSDYHSELNMSSLELGDSALYFCASSPEGLTNQETQYFGPGTRLLVL.

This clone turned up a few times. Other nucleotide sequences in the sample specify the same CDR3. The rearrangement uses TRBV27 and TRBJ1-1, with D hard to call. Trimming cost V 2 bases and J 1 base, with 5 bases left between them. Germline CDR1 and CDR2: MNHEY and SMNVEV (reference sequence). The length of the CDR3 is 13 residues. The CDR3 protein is CASSLGRNTEAFF. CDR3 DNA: TGTGCCAGCAGTTTAGGCAGGAACACTGAAGCTTTCTTT.

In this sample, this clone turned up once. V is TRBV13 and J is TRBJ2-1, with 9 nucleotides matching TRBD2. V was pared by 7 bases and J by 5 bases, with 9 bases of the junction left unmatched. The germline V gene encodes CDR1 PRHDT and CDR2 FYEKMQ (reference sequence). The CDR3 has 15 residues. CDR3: CASTFRTSEHNEQFF. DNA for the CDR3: TGTGCCAGCACCTTCCGGACTAGCGAGCACAATGAGCAGTTCTTC.

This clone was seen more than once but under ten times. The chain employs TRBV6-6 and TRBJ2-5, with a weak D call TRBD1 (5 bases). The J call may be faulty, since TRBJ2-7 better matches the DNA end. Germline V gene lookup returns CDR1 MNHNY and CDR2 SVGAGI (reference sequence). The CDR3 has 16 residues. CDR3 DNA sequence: TGTGCCAGCAGTTACCCCCTCCAAGGGGTCCCCTACGAGCAGTACTTC. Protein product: CASSYPLQGVPYEQYF.

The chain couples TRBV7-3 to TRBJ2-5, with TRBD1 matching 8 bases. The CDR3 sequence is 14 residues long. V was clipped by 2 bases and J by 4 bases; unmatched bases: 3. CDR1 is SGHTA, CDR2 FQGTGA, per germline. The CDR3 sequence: CASSLQGAGETQYF. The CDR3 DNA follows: TGTGCCAGCAGCTTACAGGGGGCAGGAGAGACCCAGTACTTC.

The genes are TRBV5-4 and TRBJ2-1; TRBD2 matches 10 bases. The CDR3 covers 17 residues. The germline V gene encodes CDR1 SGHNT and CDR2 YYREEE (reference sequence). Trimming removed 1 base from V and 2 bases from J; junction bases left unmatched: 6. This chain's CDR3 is CASSLPSGGVTYNEQFF. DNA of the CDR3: TGTGCCAGCAGCTTGCCTAGCGGGGGCGTCACCTACAATGAGCAGTTCTTC.

CDR3: CASSLQGLSSGNTIYF. Written as DNA, the CDR3 is TGTGCCAGCAGCTTACAGGGTTTGTCCTCTGGAAACACCATATATTTT. This rearrangement joins TRBV7-2 to TRBJ1-3, with a tentative D call TRBD1 (5 bases). The CDR3 is made up of 16 amino acids. V lost 2 bases, J lost 0 bases, and 11 bases lay in between. CDR1 SGHTA and CDR2 FQGNSA come from the germline V gene. Full variable domain (outside the CDR3, taken from reference TRBV7-2 and TRBJ1-3): GAGVSQSPSNKVTEKGKDVELRCDPISGHTALYWYRQSLGQGLEFLIYFQGNSAPDKSGLPSDRFSAERTGGSVSTLTIQRTQQEDSAVYLCASSLQGLSSGNTIYFGEGSWLTVV.

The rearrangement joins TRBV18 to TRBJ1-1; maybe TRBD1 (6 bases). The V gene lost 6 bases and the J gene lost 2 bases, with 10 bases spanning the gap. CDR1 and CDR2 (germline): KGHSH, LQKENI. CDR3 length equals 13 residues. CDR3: CASSEQGNTEAFF. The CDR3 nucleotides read TGTGCCAGCTCCGAACAGGGAAACACTGAAGCTTTCTTT.

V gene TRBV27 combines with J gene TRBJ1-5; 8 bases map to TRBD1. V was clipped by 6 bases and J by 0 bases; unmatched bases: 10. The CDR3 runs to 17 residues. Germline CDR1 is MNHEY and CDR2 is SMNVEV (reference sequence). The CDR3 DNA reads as TGTGCCAGCAGCTACAGGGGGAGACCTAATAGCAATCAGCCCCAGCATTTT. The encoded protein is CASSYRGRPNSNQPQHF.

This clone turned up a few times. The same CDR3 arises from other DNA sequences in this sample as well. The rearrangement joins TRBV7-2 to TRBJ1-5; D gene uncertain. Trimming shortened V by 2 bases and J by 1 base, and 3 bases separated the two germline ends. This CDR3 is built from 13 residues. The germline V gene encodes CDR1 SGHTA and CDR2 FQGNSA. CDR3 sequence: CASSLSSNQPQHF. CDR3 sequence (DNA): TGTGCCAGCAGCTTATCGAGCAATCAGCCCCAGCATTTT.

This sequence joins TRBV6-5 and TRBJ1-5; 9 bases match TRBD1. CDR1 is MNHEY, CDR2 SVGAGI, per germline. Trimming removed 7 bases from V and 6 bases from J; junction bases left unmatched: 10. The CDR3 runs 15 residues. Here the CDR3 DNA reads TGTGCCAGCACTTCAGGACAGGGGACCAGTCAGCCCCAGCATTTT. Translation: CASTSGQGTSQPQHF.

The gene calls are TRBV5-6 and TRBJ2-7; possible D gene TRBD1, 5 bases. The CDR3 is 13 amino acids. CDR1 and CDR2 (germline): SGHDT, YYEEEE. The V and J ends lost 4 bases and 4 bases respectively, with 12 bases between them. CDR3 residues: CASSVSQEYEQYF. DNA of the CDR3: TGTGCCAGCAGCGTATCACAGGAATACGAGCAGTACTTC.

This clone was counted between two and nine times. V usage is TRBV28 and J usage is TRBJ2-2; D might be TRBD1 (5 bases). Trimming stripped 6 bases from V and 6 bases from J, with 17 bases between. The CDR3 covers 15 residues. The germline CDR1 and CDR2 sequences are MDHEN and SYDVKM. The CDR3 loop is CASSIQPRVAGELFF. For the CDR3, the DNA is TGTGCCAGCAGCATTCAGCCCAGGGTAGCCGGGGAGCTGTTTTTT.

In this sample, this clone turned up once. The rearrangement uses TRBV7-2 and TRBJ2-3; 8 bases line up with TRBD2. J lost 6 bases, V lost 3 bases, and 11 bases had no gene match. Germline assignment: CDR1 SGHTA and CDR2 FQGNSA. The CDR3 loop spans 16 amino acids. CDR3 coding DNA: TGTGCCAGCAGCTTTTACCGGGGGGGCTTTCCCGATACGCAGTATTTT. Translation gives CASSFYRGGFPDTQYF.

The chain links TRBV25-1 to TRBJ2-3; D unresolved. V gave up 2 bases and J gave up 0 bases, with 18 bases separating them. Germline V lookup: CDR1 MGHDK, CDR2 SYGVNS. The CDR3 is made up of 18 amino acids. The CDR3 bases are TGTGCCAGCAGTGAAGACGCGTCTCGACAATCCAGCACAGATACGCAGTATTTT. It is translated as CASSEDASRQSSTDTQYF.

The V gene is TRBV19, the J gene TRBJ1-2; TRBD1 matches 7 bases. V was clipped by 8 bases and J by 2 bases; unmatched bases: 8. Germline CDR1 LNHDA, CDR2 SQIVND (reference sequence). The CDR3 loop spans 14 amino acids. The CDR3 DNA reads TGTGCCAGTGCAAAAGACAGGGCAAACTATGGCTACACCTTC. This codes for CASAKDRANYGYTF.

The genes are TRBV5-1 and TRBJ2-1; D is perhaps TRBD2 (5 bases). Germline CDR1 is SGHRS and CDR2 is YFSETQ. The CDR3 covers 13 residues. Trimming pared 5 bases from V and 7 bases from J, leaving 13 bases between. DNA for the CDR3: TGCGCCAGCAGTCCGGGGTCGGTAAATGAGCAGTTCTTC. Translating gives CASSPGSVNEQFF.

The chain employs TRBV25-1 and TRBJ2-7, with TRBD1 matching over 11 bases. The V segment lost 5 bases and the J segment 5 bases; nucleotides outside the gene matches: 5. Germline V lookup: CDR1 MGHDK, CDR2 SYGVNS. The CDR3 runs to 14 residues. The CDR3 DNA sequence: TGTGCCAGCAGTCGGGACAGGGGGGGCCACGAGCAGTACTTC. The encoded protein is CASSRDRGGHEQYF.

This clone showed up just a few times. Here the CDR3 DNA reads TGCGCCAGCAGCTATTTACAGGGGGCTGGCGAAAAACTGTTTTTT. It is translated as CASSYLQGAGEKLFF. This sequence joins TRBV5-1 and TRBJ1-4, with 9 bases identical to TRBD1. Germline V gives CDR1 SGHRS, CDR2 YFSETQ. The CDR3 runs 15 residues. V lost 3 bases to trimming and J lost 8 bases; unmatched junction nucleotides: 8.

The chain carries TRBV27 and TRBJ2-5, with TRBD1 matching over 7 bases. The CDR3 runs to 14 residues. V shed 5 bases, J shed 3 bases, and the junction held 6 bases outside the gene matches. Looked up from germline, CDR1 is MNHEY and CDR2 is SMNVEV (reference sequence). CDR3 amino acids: CASSALGTEETQYF. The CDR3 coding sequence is TGTGCCAGCAGTGCACTCGGGACAGAAGAGACCCAGTACTTC.

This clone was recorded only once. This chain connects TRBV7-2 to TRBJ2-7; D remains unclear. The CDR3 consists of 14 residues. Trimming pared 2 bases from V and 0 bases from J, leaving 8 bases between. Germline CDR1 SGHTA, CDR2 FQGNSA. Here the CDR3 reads CASSLKPSSYEQYF. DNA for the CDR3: TGTGCCAGCAGCTTAAAGCCGAGCTCCTACGAGCAGTACTTC.